This TCR beta chain is from a study of spatial heterogeneity in lung cancer. TCRdb ran MiXCR on the 5' RACE reads and lists one entry per CDR3 protein. The data show about 38,000 distinct CDR3 sequences, roughly 8% seen once. The CDR3 has 17 residues. V lost 4 bases and J lost 3; bases outside the gene matches: 4. The germline V gene encodes CDR1 LNHDA and CDR2 SQIVND (reference sequence). Overall study findings and caveats: Whereas they appeared in blood less at follow-up, ubiquitous expanded tumor TCRs appeared there more at resection.

Regarding time point: sample taken at primary tumor resection. Whole RNA obtained from tumor, nontumor lung or frozen PBMC underwent sequencing without sorting. The donors were some 70 patients with non-small cell lung cancer that was early-stage and untreated. This clonotype was detected ten times or more. The antigen is not known. The chain has TRBV19 and TRBJ2-2; 14 bases align to TRBD2. This material consisted of PBMCs, taken at surgery. The receptor was derived from a male donor with early-stage non-small cell lung cancer. CDR3 loop: CASSRGLAGVDTGELFF. The CDR3 nucleotides are TGTGCCAGTAGTAGGGGACTAGCGGGAGTTGACACCGGGGAGCTGTTTTTT.